This entry features one T cell receptor beta chain sequence. The specificity of this receptor is unknown. Per-base qualities were not stored, and no clone one base away is much larger. This sample is part of a study of T-cell reconstitution after alpha-beta-depleted transplantation in children (dated by TCRdb to 2016 to 2017). Broadly, across the study: T-cell immune reconstitution after TCRalphabeta/CD19-depleted allogeneic hematopoietic cell transplantation in children was quantitatively tracked in the study by means of TCR repertoire profiling.

The CDR3 goes from the cysteine to the phenylalanine over 12 residues. Only the CDR3 region is kept as DNA, spanning 36 bases read in frame from base 1. Deletion took 6 bases off V and 5 bases off J, with a span of 10 bases between the germline ends. Taken from the germline V gene, the CDR1 and CDR2 loops are SNHLY and FYNNEI. The label giving this sample's treatment or condition can be read as: allogeneic hematopoietic cell transplantation with graft depleted of TCRalphabeta T cells and CD19 B cells. The transplant recipients were children given TCRalphabeta/CD19-depleted allogeneic hematopoietic cell grafts. The method behind the library was PCR. Instrument on record: Illumina HiSeq 2500. Molecular barcoding was employed in the preparation of TCR libraries, with unique molecular identifiers being used to normalize TCRbeta repertoire quantification. TCRdb itself trimmed the public reads at Q25 with fastp, ran MiXCR and retained productive beta chains. Every entry covers one CDR3 protein and lists the most common genes and DNA from its rows. The sample has some 200,000 distinct CDR3 sequences on record, about 6% of them singletons. The ten top clones hold about 4.4% of the sample.

Results the study describes overall, beyond this receptor: Hyperexpanded clone frequencies declined over subsequent months; after one year, T-cell counts and TCRbeta diversity were mostly attributed to newly produced T cells. In some patients, high TCRbeta diversity at day 60 was attributed to recipient T cells and intrathymic progenitors that had survived conditioning. The apparently early recovery of alphabetaT-cell counts about two months after transplant reportedly depended on only several hundred rapidly expanded clones that came from non-depleted graft cells.

The TCR originated in a girl in the first two years of life with combined immunodeficiency, due to receive a stem cell transplant. Sample: PBMCs, taken before TCRalphabeta/CD19-depleted stem cell transplant. This chain is built from TRBV2 and TRBJ2-5; the D gene assignment is ambiguous. The encoded CDR3 is CASRRLGETQYF. The DNA is as follows: TGTGCCAGCAGGAGGCTAGGGGAGACCCAGTACTTC.